Shown below are 16 T cell receptor beta chains from a single sample sequenced in a study of metastatic and nonmetastatic thyroid tumors. Ahead of thyroid surgery, no patient had received treatment of any kind. TCRdb re-called clones from the PCR reads using MiXCR. This table holds 15,000 to 20,000 clones, about 29% found once. The source material was tumor tissue. All receptors derive from a male donor with papillary thyroid cancer or a benign thyroid nodule (not recorded which). Some clones in this sample may be carry-over from other donors' samples.

The table lists this clone with a few counts. The genes are TRBV15 and TRBJ2-7, with 10 bases fitting TRBD2. Trimming cost V 0 bases and J 2 bases; bases outside gene matches: 1. In germline, CDR1 is LNHNV, CDR2 YYDKDF (reference sequence). The CDR3 is 15 residues long. The CDR3 sequence is CATSRDLAGAYEQYF. The CDR3 DNA sequence: TGTGCCACCAGCAGAGACCTAGCGGGAGCCTACGAGCAGTACTTC.

This clone was counted many times. The chain carries TRBV9 and TRBJ1-4; 7 positions match TRBD1. CDR1 and CDR2 (germline): SGDLS, YYNGEE. Losses at the gene ends were 4 bases for V and 6 bases for J; bases not matched to a gene: 6. CDR3 length: 14 residues. The CDR3 loop reads CASSLSTGDEKLFF. CDR3 nucleotide sequence: TGTGCCAGCAGCTTATCTACAGGGGATGAAAAACTGTTTTTT.

On this clone: The DNA is left out, because the CDR3 cannot be placed on it with certainty; the CDR3 is given as TCRdb lists it. V is TRBV19 and J is TRBJ2-5; the table's TRBD2 call for D was not verified on the DNA. CDR1 is LNHDA and CDR2 is SQIVND in the germline V gene (reference sequence). A total of 22 residues make up the CDR3, ends included. The CDR3: CASSLDDWNNSPLHFGNGTQYF.

This clone was observed a handful of times. The CDR3 is CASSLGGGGIFGYTF. CDR3 nucleotide sequence: TGTGCCAGCAGTTTGGGCGGGGGTGGAATTTTTGGCTACACCTTC. V and J are TRBV27 and TRBJ1-2; D might be TRBD1 (5 bases). Germline CDR1 is MNHEY and CDR2 is SMNVEV (reference sequence). The ends were cut back, 3 bases at V and 7 bases at J, with 18 bases in the middle. This CDR3 region has 15 residues.

This clone was detected many times. The chain links TRBV6-1 to TRBJ1-1; TRBD1 might be the D (6 bases). The CDR3 is made up of 13 amino acids. The germline V gene encodes CDR1 MNHNS and CDR2 SASEGT. Trimming left V 6 bases short and J 1 base short, with 9 bases between. The CDR3 protein is CASSQDRNTEAFF. The CDR3 bases are TGTGCCAGCAGCCAGGACAGGAACACTGAAGCTTTCTTT.

The chain uses TRBV28 and TRBJ1-2; 7 bases agree with TRBD1. CDR1 is MDHEN and CDR2 is SYDVKM in the germline V gene. The junction had 8 bases not matched to a gene; V was cut back by 6 bases and J by 4 bases. CDR3 length: 14 residues. The DNA for the CDR3 is TGTGCCAGCAGCATATCGACAGGGAGCTATGGCTACACCTTC. This gives the protein CASSISTGSYGYTF.

This clone was detected many times. A much larger clone differs by one base, so this may be a read error. The chain employs TRBV7-3 and TRBJ1-1; 7 bases match TRBD1. This CDR3 spans 13 amino acids. Looked up from germline, CDR1 is SGHTA and CDR2 is FQGTGA. V was clipped by 5 bases and J by 1 base; unmatched bases: 1. As DNA, the CDR3 is TGTGCCAGCAGCCGGGACAGGAACACTGAAGCTTTCTTT. It yields the protein CASSRDRNTEAFF.

The rearrangement links TRBV4-2 to TRBJ1-6; TRBD1 agrees at 7 bases. J lost 8 bases, V lost 1 base, and 5 bases had no gene match. The CDR3 is 15 amino acids. Germline assignment: CDR1 LGHNA and CDR2 YNFKEQ. CDR3: CASSQGQGRYSPLHF. The CDR3 DNA is TGTGCCAGCAGCCAAGGACAGGGCCGTTATTCACCCCTCCACTTT.

Comment on this clone: A much larger clone differs by one base, so this may be a read error. This chain joins TRBV7-9 and TRBJ1-1; D gene ambiguous. CDR1 SEHNR and CDR2 FQNEAQ come from the germline V gene (reference sequence). The CDR3 consists of 14 residues. The CDR3 protein is CASSLESRHTEALF. The DNA for the CDR3 is TGCGCCAGCAGCTTAGAGTCACGACACACTGAAGCTCTCTTT.

This clone was seen more than once but under ten times. The chain has TRBV12-3 or TRBV12-4 and TRBJ1-2; weak D call: TRBD1 (6 bases). Trimming left V 6 bases short and J 4 bases short, with 12 bases between. The CDR3 covers 13 residues. CDR3 DNA: TGTGCCAGCAGCTTGGGGGGGGCCTATGGCTACACCTTC. Its translation: CASSLGGAYGYTF.

In DNA form, the CDR3 reads TGTGCCAGCAGCTCTAACGTCGGGACTTCCCACTACGAGCAGTACTTC. It codes for CASSSNVGTSHYEQYF. V and J are TRBV7-3 and TRBJ2-7, with D possibly being TRBD2 (6 bases). Germline values: CDR1 SGHTA, CDR2 FQGTGA. The V and J ends lost 4 bases and 3 bases respectively, with 19 bases between them. This CDR3 is 16 amino acids long.

In its sample, this clone was seen many times. The chain combines TRBV7-3 with TRBJ1-4, with D uncertain. The germline V gene has CDR1 SGHTA and CDR2 FQGTGA. V lost 5 bases to trimming and J lost 4 bases, with 11 bases between them. The CDR3 sequence is 14 residues long. CDR3 DNA: TGTGCCAGCAGCGCCAAGGTCGGTAATGAAAAACTGTTTTTT. This codes for CASSAKVGNEKLFF.

The chain is built from TRBV30 and TRBJ1-1; tentative D call: TRBD1 (5 bases). V lost 2 bases, J lost 6 bases, and 7 bases lay in between. Looked up from germline, CDR1 is GTSNPN and CDR2 is SVGIG (reference sequence). CDR3 length: 11 amino acids. This CDR3 is CAWSRGPEAFF. In DNA form, the CDR3 reads TGTGCCTGGAGTAGGGGCCCTGAAGCTTTCTTT.

The sample holds many counts of this clone. The junction does not match germline at one end; this may be a read error. V gene TRBV3-1 combines with J gene TRBJ2-5; a weak D match, TRBD1 (5 bases). This CDR3 contains 17 residues. Germline lookup yields CDR1 LGHDT and CDR2 YNNKEL (reference sequence). CDR3 region: CASSDSSGLSCQEAQYF. The CDR3 coding sequence is TGTGCCAGCAGCGATTCCTCAGGGTTATCCTGCCAAGAGGCCCAGTACTTC.

This clone was recorded at least ten times. The chain combines TRBV3-1 with TRBJ2-3; D not certain. The germline CDR1 and CDR2 sequences are LGHDT and YNNKEL (reference sequence). V lost 2 bases and J lost 8, with 14 bases in between. This CDR3 has 14 amino acids. The CDR3 region has the DNA TGTGCCAGCAGCCAACGGGTAGGGCTTACTACGCAGTATTTT. Its protein is CASSQRVGLTTQYF.

In this sample, this clone turned up a few times. The V gene is TRBV19, the J gene TRBJ1-1; 11 bases map to TRBD1. The length of the CDR3 is 14 residues. CDR1 is LNHDA, CDR2 SQIVND, per germline (reference sequence). The V segment lost 5 bases and the J segment 5 bases; nucleotides outside the gene matches: 4. The CDR3 region has the DNA TGTGCCAGTAGTGGACAGGGGGCAAATACTGAAGCTTTCTTT. Its translation: CASSGQGANTEAFF.